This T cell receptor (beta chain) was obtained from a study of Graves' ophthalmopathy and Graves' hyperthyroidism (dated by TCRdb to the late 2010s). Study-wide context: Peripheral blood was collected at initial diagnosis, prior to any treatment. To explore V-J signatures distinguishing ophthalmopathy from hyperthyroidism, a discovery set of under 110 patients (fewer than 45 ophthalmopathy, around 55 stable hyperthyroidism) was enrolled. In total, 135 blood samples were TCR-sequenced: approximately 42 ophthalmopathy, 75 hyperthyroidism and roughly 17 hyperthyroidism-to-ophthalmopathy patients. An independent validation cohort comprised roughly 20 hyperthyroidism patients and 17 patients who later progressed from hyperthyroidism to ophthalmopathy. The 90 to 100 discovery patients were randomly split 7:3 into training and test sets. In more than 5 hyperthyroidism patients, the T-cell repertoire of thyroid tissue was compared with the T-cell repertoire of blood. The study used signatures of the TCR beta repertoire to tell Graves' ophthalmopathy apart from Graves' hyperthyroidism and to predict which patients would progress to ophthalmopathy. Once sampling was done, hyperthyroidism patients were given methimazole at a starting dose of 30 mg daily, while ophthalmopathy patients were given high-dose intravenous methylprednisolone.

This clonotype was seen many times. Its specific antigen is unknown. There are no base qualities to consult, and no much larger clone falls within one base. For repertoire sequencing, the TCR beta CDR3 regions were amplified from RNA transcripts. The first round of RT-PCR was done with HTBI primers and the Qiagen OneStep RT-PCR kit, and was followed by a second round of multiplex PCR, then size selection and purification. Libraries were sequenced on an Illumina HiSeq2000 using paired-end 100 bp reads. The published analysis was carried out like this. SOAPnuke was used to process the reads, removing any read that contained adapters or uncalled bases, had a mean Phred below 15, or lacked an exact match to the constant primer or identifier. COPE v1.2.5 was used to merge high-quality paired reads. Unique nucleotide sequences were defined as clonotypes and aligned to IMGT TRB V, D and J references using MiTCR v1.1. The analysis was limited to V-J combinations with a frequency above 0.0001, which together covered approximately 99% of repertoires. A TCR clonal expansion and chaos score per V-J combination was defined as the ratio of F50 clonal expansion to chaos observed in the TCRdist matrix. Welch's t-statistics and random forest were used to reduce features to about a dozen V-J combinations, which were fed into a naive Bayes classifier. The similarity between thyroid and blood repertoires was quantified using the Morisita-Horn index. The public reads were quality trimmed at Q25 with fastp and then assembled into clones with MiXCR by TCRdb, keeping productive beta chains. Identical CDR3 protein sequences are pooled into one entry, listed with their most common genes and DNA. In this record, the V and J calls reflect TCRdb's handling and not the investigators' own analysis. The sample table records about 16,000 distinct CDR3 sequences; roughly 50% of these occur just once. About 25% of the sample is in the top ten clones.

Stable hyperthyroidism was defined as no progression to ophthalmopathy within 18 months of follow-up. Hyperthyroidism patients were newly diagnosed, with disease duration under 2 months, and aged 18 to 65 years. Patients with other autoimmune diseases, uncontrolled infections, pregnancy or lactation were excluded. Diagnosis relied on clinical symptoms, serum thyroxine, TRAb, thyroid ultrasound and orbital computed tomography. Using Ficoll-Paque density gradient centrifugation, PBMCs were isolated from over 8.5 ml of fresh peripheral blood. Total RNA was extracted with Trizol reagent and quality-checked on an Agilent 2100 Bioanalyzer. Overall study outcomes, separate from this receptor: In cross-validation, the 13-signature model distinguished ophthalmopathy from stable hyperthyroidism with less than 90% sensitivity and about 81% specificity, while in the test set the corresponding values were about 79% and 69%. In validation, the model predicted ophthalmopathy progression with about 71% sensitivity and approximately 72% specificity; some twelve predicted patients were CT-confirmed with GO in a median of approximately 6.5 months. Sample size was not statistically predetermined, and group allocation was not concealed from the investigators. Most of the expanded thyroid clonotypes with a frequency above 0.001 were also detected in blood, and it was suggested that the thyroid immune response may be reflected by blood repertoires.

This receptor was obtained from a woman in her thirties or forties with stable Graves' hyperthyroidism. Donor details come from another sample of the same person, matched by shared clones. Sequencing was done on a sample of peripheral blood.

The DNA sequence is TGTGCCAGCAGCTTTGGGACTAGCGGGAGCGGAGATCGGCAGTTCTTC. This translates into CASSFGTSGSGDRQFF. The sequence links TRBV7-2 to TRBJ2-1, and 14 junctional nucleotides match TRBD2. From a lookup of the germline V gene, CDR1 and CDR2 are SGHTA and FQGNSA. After removal of 3 bases from V and 12 bases from J, the junction retains 10 bases not matched to a gene. Reading from cysteine to phenylalanine, the CDR3 counts 16 amino acids. Just CDR3 DNA is preserved here, 48 bases in frame from base 1.